This entry concerns a single TCR beta chain. Its antigen is not known. V lost 1 base, J lost 1 base, and 6 bases stayed unmatched. This CDR3 spans 17 amino acids. CDR1 LNHNV and CDR2 YYDKDF come from the germline V gene (reference sequence). From the reads, TCRdb called clonotypes with MiXCR, one entry per CDR3 protein. Of 450,000 to 600,000 distinct CDR3 sequences in the sample, about 44% are singletons; the top ten hold approximately 40%. This specimen belongs to a study of T cell repertoires in cytomegalovirus infection. Study at large: Public TCR beta signatures provided an indication of both CMV infection and a matching HLA type. Findings and caveats of the study: HLA-C-restricted CMV-specific TCR beta clonotypes prevailed in the ex vivo response. The study identified carriers of CMV plus the relevant HLA from cumulative public TCR beta family frequency.

The receptor was isolated from a human donor in good health (CMV status not recorded). Some clones in this sample may be carry-over from other donors' samples. The chain links TRBV15 to TRBJ2-7, with 11 bases aligning to TRBD2. This specimen consisted of cultured PBMCs, obtained from culture after CMV antigen stimulation. The CDR3 reads CATSRVGLADRSYEQYF. The CDR3 bases are TGTGCCACCAGCAGAGTGGGACTAGCGGATAGGTCCTACGAGCAGTACTTC. The whole variable domain, remainder taken from reference TRBV15 and TRBJ2-7, is DAMVIQNPRYQVTQFGKPVTLSCSQTLNHNVMYWYQQKSSQAPKLLFHYYDKDFNNEADTPDNFQSRRPNTSFCFLDIRSPGLGDTAMYLCATSRVGLADRSYEQYFGPGTRLTVT.